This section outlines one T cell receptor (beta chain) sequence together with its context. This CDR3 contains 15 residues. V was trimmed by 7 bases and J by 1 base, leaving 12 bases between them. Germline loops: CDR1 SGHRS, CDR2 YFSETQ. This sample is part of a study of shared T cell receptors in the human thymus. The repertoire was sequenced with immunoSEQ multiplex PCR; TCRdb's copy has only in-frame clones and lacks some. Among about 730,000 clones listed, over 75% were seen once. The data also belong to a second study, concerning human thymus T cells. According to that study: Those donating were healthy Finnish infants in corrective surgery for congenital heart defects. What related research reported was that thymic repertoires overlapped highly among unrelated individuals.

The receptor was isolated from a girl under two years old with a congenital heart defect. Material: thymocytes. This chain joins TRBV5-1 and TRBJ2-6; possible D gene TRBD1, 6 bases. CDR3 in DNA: TGCGCCAGCGGCAAGACAGGTTCTGGGGCCAACGTCCTGACTTTC. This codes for CASGKTGSGANVLTF.